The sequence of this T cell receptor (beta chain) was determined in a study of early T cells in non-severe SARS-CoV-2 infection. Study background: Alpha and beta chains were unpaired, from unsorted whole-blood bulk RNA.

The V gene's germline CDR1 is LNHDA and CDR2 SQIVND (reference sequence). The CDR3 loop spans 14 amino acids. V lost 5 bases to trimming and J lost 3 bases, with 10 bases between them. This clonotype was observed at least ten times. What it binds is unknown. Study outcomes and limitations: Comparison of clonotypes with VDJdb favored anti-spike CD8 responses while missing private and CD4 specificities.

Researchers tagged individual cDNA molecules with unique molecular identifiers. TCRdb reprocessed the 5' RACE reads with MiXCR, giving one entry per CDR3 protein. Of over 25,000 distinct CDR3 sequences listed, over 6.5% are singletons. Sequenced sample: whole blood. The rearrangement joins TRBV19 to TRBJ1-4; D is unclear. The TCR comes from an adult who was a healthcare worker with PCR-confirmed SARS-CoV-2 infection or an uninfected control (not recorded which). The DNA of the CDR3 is TGTGCCAGTAGTTACACCGCGGCTAATGAAAAACTGTTTTTT. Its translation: CASSYTAANEKLFF.